This entry features one TCR beta chain sequence. The sample is drawn from a study of blood T cell repertoires in COVID-19. Across the study: COVID-19 samples, acute and convalescent, were from the United States, Italy and Spain. PBMCs, B-cell-depleted T cells, or T cells provided the cDNA or gDNA that made up the material.

The CDR3 loop spans 14 amino acids. After removal of 0 bases from V and 3 bases from J, the junction contained 3 bases not matched to a gene. Seattle-derived patients entered the study during active infection and were followed longitudinally. Authors' analysis steps: Cell counts per sample came from amplifying reference gene primers. The assay was immunoSEQ multiplex PCR, and TCRdb's table has in-frame clones only and misses some. The D gene and trimming were derived from the DNA, and the V and J assignments and clone size from that table. The sample holds 170,000 or so clones, under 85% seen once. Material for sequencing was peripheral blood. This chain links TRBV5-3 with TRBJ2-7, with 7 bases fitting TRBD1. TRBV5-3 is an ORF, and what it does is uncertain. The source is a woman in her seventies with COVID-19, enrolled during active disease. The CDR3 spells CARSLVGQSYEQYF. The CDR3 DNA sequence: TGTGCCAGAAGCTTGGTGGGACAGAGCTACGAGCAGTACTTC.